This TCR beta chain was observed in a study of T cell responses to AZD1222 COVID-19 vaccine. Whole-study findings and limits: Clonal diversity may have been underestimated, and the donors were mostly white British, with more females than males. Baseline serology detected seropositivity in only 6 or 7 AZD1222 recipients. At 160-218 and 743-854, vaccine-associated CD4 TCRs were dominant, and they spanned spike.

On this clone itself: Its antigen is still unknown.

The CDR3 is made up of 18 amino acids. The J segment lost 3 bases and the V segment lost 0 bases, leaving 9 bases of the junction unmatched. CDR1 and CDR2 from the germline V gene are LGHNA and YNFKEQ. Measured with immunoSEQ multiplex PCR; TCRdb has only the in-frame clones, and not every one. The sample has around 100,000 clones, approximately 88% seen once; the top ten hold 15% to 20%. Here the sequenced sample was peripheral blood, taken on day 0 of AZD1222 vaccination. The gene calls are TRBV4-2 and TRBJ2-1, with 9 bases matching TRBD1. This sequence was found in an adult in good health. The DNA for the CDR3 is TGTGCCAGCAGCCAAGAGAATCAGAGACAGGGGGGCTACAATGAGCAGTTCTTC. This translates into CASSQENQRQGGYNEQFF.